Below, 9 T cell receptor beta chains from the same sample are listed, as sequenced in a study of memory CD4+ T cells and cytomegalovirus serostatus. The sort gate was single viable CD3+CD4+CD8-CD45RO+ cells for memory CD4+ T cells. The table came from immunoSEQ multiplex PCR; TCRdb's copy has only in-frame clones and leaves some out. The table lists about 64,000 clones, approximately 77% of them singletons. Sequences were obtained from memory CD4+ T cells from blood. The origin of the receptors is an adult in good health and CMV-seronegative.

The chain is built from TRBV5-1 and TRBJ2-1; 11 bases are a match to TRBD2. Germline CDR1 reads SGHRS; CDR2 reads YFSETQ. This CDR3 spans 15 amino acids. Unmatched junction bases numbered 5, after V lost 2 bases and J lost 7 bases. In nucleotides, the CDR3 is TGCGCCAGCAGCTTTAGCGGGAGGGGAGGTAATGAGCAGTTCTTC. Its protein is CASSFSGRGGNEQFF.

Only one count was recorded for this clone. The CDR3 region has the DNA TGTGCCAGCAACGTTGGGGCTAGCGGGAGCCTTAACACCGGGGAGCTGTTTTTT. Residues: CASNVGASGSLNTGELFF. This chain joins TRBV7-3 and TRBJ2-2; 10 nucleotides agree with TRBD2. This CDR3 has 18 residues. The germline CDR1 and CDR2 sequences are SGHTA and FQGTGA. Unmatched junction bases numbered 13, after V lost 7 bases and J lost 2 bases.

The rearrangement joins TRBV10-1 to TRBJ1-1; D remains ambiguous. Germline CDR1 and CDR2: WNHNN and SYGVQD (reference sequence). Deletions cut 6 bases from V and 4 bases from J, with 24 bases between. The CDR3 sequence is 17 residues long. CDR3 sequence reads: CASRKSPGSAGSTEAFF. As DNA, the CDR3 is TGCGCCAGCAGAAAATCGCCGGGCTCAGCTGGGAGCACTGAAGCTTTCTTT.

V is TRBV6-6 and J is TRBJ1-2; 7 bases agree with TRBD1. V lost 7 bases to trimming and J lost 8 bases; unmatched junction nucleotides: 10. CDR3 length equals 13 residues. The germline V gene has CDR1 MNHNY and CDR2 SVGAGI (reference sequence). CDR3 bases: TGTGCCAGCACCTTAGACAGGGTAGGCGGCTACACCTTC. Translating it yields CASTLDRVGGYTF.

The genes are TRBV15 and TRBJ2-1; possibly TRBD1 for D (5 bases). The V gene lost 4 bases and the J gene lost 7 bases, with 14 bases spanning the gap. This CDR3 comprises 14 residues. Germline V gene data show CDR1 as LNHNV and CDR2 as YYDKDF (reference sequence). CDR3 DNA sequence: TGTGCCACCAGCACGGTAGGAAGGGGTAATGAGCAGTTCTTC. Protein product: CATSTVGRGNEQFF.

The CDR3 bases are TGTGCCAGCAGTGAACAAGTGGGGGGCAGGCATAGCAATCAGCCCCAGCATTTT. Its protein is CASSEQVGGRHSNQPQHF. This chain links TRBV6-1 with TRBJ1-5; maybe TRBD1 (6 bases). This CDR3 spans 18 amino acids. CDR1 is MNHNS, CDR2 SASEGT, per germline. Trimming removed 2 bases from V and 0 bases from J, with 17 bases in between.

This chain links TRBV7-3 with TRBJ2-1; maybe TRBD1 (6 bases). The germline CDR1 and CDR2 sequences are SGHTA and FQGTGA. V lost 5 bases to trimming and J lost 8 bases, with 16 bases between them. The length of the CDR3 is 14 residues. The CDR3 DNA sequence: TGTGCCAGCAGCAACCGGGCAAAGGGGGATGAGCAGTTCTTC. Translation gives CASSNRAKGDEQFF. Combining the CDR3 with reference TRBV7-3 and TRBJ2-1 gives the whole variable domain GAGVSQTPSNKVTEKGKYVELRCDPISGHTALYWYRQSLGQGPEFLIYFQGTGAADDSGLPNDRFFAVRPEGSVSTLKIQRTERGDSAVYLCASSNRAKGDEQFFGPGTRLTVL.

CDR3 coding DNA: TGTGCCAGCAGCTTAGACCAGGGTTATGAGCAGTTCTTC. It specifies CASSLDQGYEQFF. V usage is TRBV11-3 and J usage is TRBJ2-1, with a weak D call TRBD1 (5 bases). The CDR3 contains 13 residues. Germline loops: CDR1 SGHNT, CDR2 YENEEA. V was shortened by 0 bases and J by 8 bases, with 8 bases between the two germline ends.

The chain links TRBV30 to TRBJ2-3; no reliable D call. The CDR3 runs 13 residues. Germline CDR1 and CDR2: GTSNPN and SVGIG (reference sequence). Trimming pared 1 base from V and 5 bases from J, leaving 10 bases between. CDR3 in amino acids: CAWSGGRRDTQYF. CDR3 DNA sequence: TGTGCCTGGAGTGGAGGCCGTCGAGATACGCAGTATTTT. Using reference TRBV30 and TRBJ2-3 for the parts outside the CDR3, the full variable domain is SQTIHQWPATLVQPVGSPLSLECTVEGTSNPNLYWYRQAAGRGLQLLFYSVGIGQISSEVPQNLSASRPQDRQFILSSKKLLLSDSGFYLCAWSGGRRDTQYFGPGTRLTVL.